What follows are 18 T cell receptor beta chains derived from one specimen sequenced in a study of blood T cell repertoires in COVID-19 (dated by TCRdb to 2020 to 2022). Library preparation was by the immunoSEQ multiplex PCR assay. The table comes from immuneACCESS by way of TCRdb, which keeps in-frame sequences with V and J called. Part of the clones is missing from these tables; in studies checked, under half for an unresolved V gene and the rest for unknown reasons. The sample includes about 99,000 clones, with 70% to 90% observed a single time. Just over 2% of the sample comes from the top ten. The sample taken for sequencing was peripheral blood. The receptors here all came from a man aged 45-60 years with COVID-19, enrolled during active disease.

V is TRBV27 and J is TRBJ1-1, with D maybe TRBD1 (5 bases). Germline loops: CDR1 MNHEY, CDR2 SMNVEV (reference sequence). The CDR3 consists of 13 residues. Trimming stripped 2 bases from V and 7 bases from J, with 11 bases between. As DNA, the CDR3 is TGTGCCAGCAGTTTAGGGGCAGGAATTGAAGCTTTCTTT. Its translation: CASSLGAGIEAFF.

The chain carries TRBV6-2 or TRBV6-3 and TRBJ1-3, with D perhaps matching TRBD1 (5 bases). The V gene lost 4 bases and the J gene lost 0 bases, with 13 bases spanning the gap. The CDR3 runs 16 residues. The germline V gene encodes CDR1 MNHEY and CDR2 SVGEGT. As DNA, the CDR3 is TGTGCCAGCAGTTTATTTGACAGCACCTCTGGAAACACCATATATTTT. Translating gives CASSLFDSTSGNTIYF.

This rearrangement joins TRBV12-3 or TRBV12-4 to TRBJ1-5, with a tentative D call TRBD1 (6 bases). Deletions cut 6 bases from V and 7 bases from J, with 13 bases between. This CDR3 region has 13 residues. CDR3 coding DNA: TGTGCCAGCAGACCGGACAGCGGCCAGCCCCAGCATTTT. Translating it yields CASRPDSGQPQHF.

This chain joins TRBV14 and TRBJ2-5; a weak D match, TRBD1 (5 bases). The V gene's germline CDR1 is SGHDN and CDR2 FVKESK. Trimming left V 1 base short and J 1 base short, with 10 bases between. This CDR3 contains 15 residues. CDR3: CASSQGPGPQETQYF. Written as DNA, the CDR3 is TGTGCCAGCAGCCAAGGTCCAGGGCCCCAAGAGACCCAGTACTTC.

V usage is TRBV30 and J usage is TRBJ1-4; 8 nucleotides agree with TRBD1. This CDR3 has 14 amino acids. Trimming removed 4 bases from V and 4 bases from J; junction bases left unmatched: 5. The germline gives CDR1 GTSNPN, CDR2 SVGIG (reference sequence). CDR3 region: CAWTGDRLNEKLFF. As DNA, the CDR3 is TGTGCCTGGACCGGGGACAGGCTTAATGAAAAACTGTTTTTT.

The V gene is TRBV2, the J gene TRBJ1-4, with TRBD1 matching 9 bases. CDR1 and CDR2 (germline): SNHLY, FYNNEI. V dropped 4 bases and J dropped 8; count of bases not matched to a gene: 5. The CDR3 spans 14 residues. The CDR3 region has the DNA TGTGCCAGCAGTGCGGGGACAGGGAGGGAAAAACTGTTTTTT. This translates into CASSAGTGREKLFF.

V is TRBV7-9 and J is TRBJ2-3; 12 positions agree with TRBD2. This CDR3 spans 19 amino acids. Germline loops: CDR1 SEHNR, CDR2 FQNEAQ (reference sequence). Losses at the gene ends were 6 bases for V and 5 bases for J; bases not matched to a gene: 18. CDR3: CASRRWEMLAGGLLDTQYF. In DNA, the CDR3 is TGTGCCAGCAGGCGCTGGGAAATGCTAGCGGGGGGGCTCTTAGATACGCAGTATTTT.

The chain uses TRBV5-1 and TRBJ1-5, with D perhaps matching TRBD1 (6 bases). The V and J ends lost 4 bases and 3 bases respectively, with 17 bases between them. The CDR3 runs 16 residues. Germline CDR1 is SGHRS and CDR2 is YFSETQ. CDR3 sequence reads: CASSLHPTGNNQPQHF. The CDR3 nucleotides are TGCGCCAGCAGCCTACACCCCACAGGGAACAATCAGCCCCAGCATTTT.

The V call is TRBV7-9, the J call TRBJ2-7; possibly TRBD2 for D (7 bases). V dropped 8 bases and J dropped 6 bases, with 20 bases sitting between them. This CDR3 has 14 amino acids. Germline loops: CDR1 SEHNR, CDR2 FQNEAQ (reference sequence). The CDR3 region is CASSPGWGGAEQYF. The CDR3 region has the DNA TGTGCCAGCTCCCCGGGATGGGGGGGGGCCGAGCAGTACTTC. Complete variable domain (other parts from reference TRBV7-9 and TRBJ2-7): DTGVSQNPRHKITKRGQNVTFRCDPISEHNRLYWYRQTLGQGPEFLTYFQNEAQLEKSRLLSDRFSAERPKGSFSTLEIQRTEQGDSAMYLCASSPGWGGAEQYFGPGTRLTVT.

The chain joins TRBV7-2 to TRBJ2-7; D remains unclear. Trimming shortened V by 3 bases and J by 0 bases, and 6 bases separated the two germline ends. Looked up from germline, CDR1 is SGHTA and CDR2 is FQGNSA. The CDR3 is 13 residues long. The CDR3 nucleotides are TGTGCCAGCAGCTTCTCGGGCTCCTACGAGCAGTACTTC. It is translated as CASSFSGSYEQYF.

The rearrangement links TRBV25-1 to TRBJ1-2; D might be TRBD1 (5 bases). This CDR3 spans 14 amino acids. V lost 1 base and J 5 bases, leaving 11 bases between the germline ends. The V gene's germline CDR1 is MGHDK and CDR2 SYGVNS. CDR3 nucleotide sequence: TGTGCCAGCAGTGAATCGGGGGTACGTTATGGCTACACCTTC. This encodes CASSESGVRYGYTF.

A single count supports this clone. This chain joins TRBV18 and TRBJ1-1; D call uncertain. V lost 5 bases to trimming and J lost 1 base, with 8 bases between them. This CDR3 has 13 amino acids. Germline V lookup: CDR1 KGHSH, CDR2 LQKENI. CDR3 residues: CASSGGGNTEAFF. The CDR3 bases are TGTGCCAGCTCAGGTGGAGGGAACACTGAAGCTTTCTTT.

This chain connects TRBV24-1 to TRBJ1-5, with D unclear. Germline CDR1 KGHDR, CDR2 SFDVKD. Trimming left V 7 bases short and J 0 bases short, with 9 bases between. The CDR3 loop spans 14 amino acids. In nucleotides, the CDR3 is TGTGCCACCAGCCTAAGTTATAGCAATCAGCCCCAGCATTTT. Its protein is CATSLSYSNQPQHF.

The J gene is TRBJ1-5, the V gene TRBV2; TRBD1 might be the D (6 bases). The CDR3 is 15 residues long. V gave up 6 bases and J gave up 1 base, with 13 bases separating them. The germline CDR1 and CDR2 sequences are SNHLY and FYNNEI. The CDR3 DNA reads TGTGCCAGCAGCCCGGGACAAACAAGCAATCAGCCCCAGCATTTT. Translation gives CASSPGQTSNQPQHF.

This clone occurred a few times. The chain employs TRBV24-1 and TRBJ2-3, with D possibly matching TRBD2 (7 bases). In germline, CDR1 is KGHDR, CDR2 SFDVKD. The CDR3 consists of 16 residues. V dropped 5 bases and J dropped 5 bases, with 19 bases sitting between them. This CDR3 is CATSALGGGARDTQYF. DNA for the CDR3: TGTGCCACCAGTGCCCTAGGAGGGGGGGCCAGAGATACGCAGTATTTT.

The chain has TRBV30 and TRBJ2-7; a possible D gene is TRBD2 (6 bases). V lost 6 bases and J lost 3, with 24 bases in between. Per the germline V gene, CDR1 is GTSNPN and CDR2 is SVGIG (reference sequence). This CDR3 region has 16 residues. As DNA, the CDR3 is TGTGCCTGCCAGGGACTGTCTAACACTCCTAACTACGAGCAGTACTTC. Its protein product is CACQGLSNTPNYEQYF.

CDR3 DNA sequence: TGCGCCAGCAGCCAAGATAGCGGTGTTGGAAACACCATATATTTT. Translation gives CASSQDSGVGNTIYF. The J gene is TRBJ1-3, the V gene TRBV4-3; no firm D call. The ends were cut back, 0 bases at V and 3 bases at J, with 9 bases in the middle. The CDR3 length is 15 residues. CDR1 LGHNA and CDR2 YSLEER come from the germline V gene.

The rearrangement uses TRBV2 and TRBJ1-1, with D perhaps matching TRBD1 (5 bases). V lost 4 bases to trimming and J lost 8 bases, with 14 bases between them. The CDR3 is 13 residues long. CDR1 and CDR2 (germline): SNHLY, FYNNEI. In nucleotides, the CDR3 is TGTGCCAGCAGTGTTATTCTTGGGGCGGAAGCTTTCTTT. Translating gives CASSVILGAEAFF.